This T cell receptor beta chain appears in the sequencing data of a study of blood T cell repertoires in COVID-19. Whole-study context: Donors in the United States, Italy and Spain gave samples during acute or convalescent COVID-19.

In the authors' workflow: Estimation of nucleated cell counts relied on the amplification of reference gene primers. Generated by immunoSEQ multiplex PCR, the TCRdb table keeps only in-frame clones and is missing some. For V, J and clone size, that table is used; D and trimming come from the DNA. There are about 300,000 clones in the sample; 85% occur only once, and 2.5% lies in the top ten. Participants, roughly 18 to 89 years old, spanned around 26 US areas. This sequence originates from a woman aged 45-60 years who had recovered from COVID-19. Source material: PBMCs or T cells enriched from blood (not recorded which).

The CDR3 here is CASSAPPGLAGTGANVLTF. CDR3 DNA: TGTGCCAGCAGCGCTCCGCCGGGACTAGCGGGAACTGGGGCCAACGTCCTGACTTTC. The chain recombines TRBV9 with TRBJ2-6; 13 nucleotides align to TRBD2. The CDR3 loop spans 19 amino acids. In germline, CDR1 is SGDLS, CDR2 YYNGEE. After removal of 3 bases from V and 2 bases from J, the junction contained 8 bases not matched to a gene.